The present entry profiles one T cell receptor (beta chain) with its context. This record comes from a study of Ad26.COV2.S vaccination and SARS-CoV-2 variants. Overall study: The study gave Ad26.COV2.S intramuscularly, once or twice 56 days apart.

Treatment indicated: 15 to 20 received Ad26.COV2.S at low or high dose, single or two shots; 5 received placebo; per-sample allocation not given. On day 63 after the first injection, vaccine and placebo recipients gave samples. Here immunoSEQ multiplex PCR was the method, and the copy in TCRdb shows in-frame clones only, minus some. The data show about 680,000 clones, more than 80% seen once. Unmatched junction bases numbered 8, after V lost 0 bases and J lost 7 bases. CDR1 and CDR2 from the germline V gene are LNHDA and SQIVND (reference sequence). The CDR3 sequence is 16 residues long. J is TRBJ1-4 and V is TRBV19; TRBD1 agrees at 7 bases. The clonotype originates from a person aged 18-60 years who received the Ad26.COV2.S COVID-19 vaccine or a placebo. The specimen was peripheral blood, collected in a trial of Ad26.COV2.S vaccine versus placebo. The CDR3, as DNA: TGTGCCAGTAGTATAGATCAGACAGGGATGCGTGAAAAACTGTTTTTT. Protein sequence: CASSIDQTGMREKLFF.